A single sample gave rise to the 9 T cell receptor beta chains below, sequenced in a study of T-cell reconstitution after alpha-beta-depleted transplantation in children. Using unique molecular identifiers, the investigators prepared the TCRbeta library. TCRdb itself ran the PCR reads through MiXCR, one entry per CDR3 protein. The sample has 670,000 or so distinct CDR3 sequences, over 10% seen once. The sample here was PBMCs, taken before TCRalphabeta/CD19-depleted stem cell transplant. These receptors were collected from a girl aged 2-15 years with congenital amegakaryocytic thrombocytopenia, due to receive a stem cell transplant.

J is TRBJ2-5 and V is TRBV20-1, with 9 bases identical to TRBD2. The CDR3 spans 15 residues. The V segment lost 0 bases and the J segment 5 bases; nucleotides outside the gene matches: 7. CDR1 DFQATT and CDR2 SNEGSKA come from the germline V gene (reference sequence). The CDR3 coding sequence is TGCAGTGCTAGAGATCGGACTAGCGTATTGGAGACCCAGTACTTC. Translating it yields CSARDRTSVLETQYF.

This clonotype was detected many times. The chain carries TRBV3-1 and TRBJ2-7, with 8 bases identical to TRBD1. CDR1 LGHDT and CDR2 YNNKEL come from the germline V gene (reference sequence). The CDR3 consists of 14 residues. V lost 4 bases, J lost 7 bases, and 9 bases stayed unmatched. The CDR3 loop reads CASSPDRGAYEQYF. CDR3 nucleotide sequence: TGTGCCAGCAGCCCTGACAGGGGAGCGTATGAGCAGTACTTC.

On this clonotype itself: This sequence is one base from a far larger clone and is likely a read error. The V gene is TRBV4-1, the J gene TRBJ2-1; D is undetermined. This CDR3 is 11 amino acids long. The V gene's germline CDR1 is MGHRA and CDR2 YSYEKL. CDR3 protein: CASSQNNAQFF. The CDR3 coding sequence is TGCGCCAGCAGCCAGAACAATGCGCAGTTCTTC.

This clonotype was counted at least ten times. The chain combines TRBV2 with TRBJ2-1; D ambiguous. From germline, CDR1 is SNHLY and CDR2 FYNNEI. Trimming removed 0 bases from V and 7 bases from J, with 10 bases in between. The CDR3 contains 14 residues. The CDR3 here is CASSEAPLGNEQFF. The CDR3 nucleotides are TGTGCCAGCAGTGAAGCCCCCCTAGGAAATGAGCAGTTCTTC.

In this sample, this clonotype turned up many times. The chain uses TRBV7-6 and TRBJ2-7; D uncertain. V was shortened by 3 bases and J by 4 bases, with 10 bases between the two germline ends. The CDR3 runs 13 residues. From germline, CDR1 is SGHVS and CDR2 FNYEAQ. The CDR3 DNA sequence: TGTGCCAGCAGCTTTGACCGGGTATACGAGCAGTACTTC. It specifies CASSFDRVYEQYF.

This clonotype appeared many times. The J gene is TRBJ2-2, the V gene TRBV29-1; 9 nucleotides line up with TRBD1. Germline-derived CDR1 and CDR2 are SQVTM and ANQGSEA. The CDR3 runs to 19 residues. The J segment lost 2 bases and the V segment lost 4 bases, leaving 17 bases of the junction unmatched. In DNA form, the CDR3 reads TGCAGCGTTGCCCCCAGGTGGACCCCGGGACAGGGAAACACCGGGGAGCTGTTTTTT. Protein product: CSVAPRWTPGQGNTGELFF.

The V gene is TRBV14, the J gene TRBJ2-3, with D perhaps matching TRBD2 (6 bases). Germline V CDR1 and CDR2: SGHDN, FVKESK. V was clipped by 4 bases and J by 6 bases, with 14 bases between them. This CDR3 is built from 14 residues. CDR3 region: CASSRTIRGDTQYF. The CDR3 DNA sequence: TGTGCCAGCAGCCGGACTATTCGCGGGGATACGCAGTATTTT.

Ten or more counts support this clonotype. J is TRBJ1-6 and V is TRBV20-1; D uncertain. Trimming stripped 1 base from V and 7 bases from J, with 8 bases between. The CDR3 is made up of 13 amino acids. Per the germline V gene, CDR1 is DFQATT and CDR2 is SNEGSKA (reference sequence). The CDR3 DNA sequence: TGCAGTGCTAGAGTTTTCGAGAATTCACCCCTCCACTTT. This sequence encodes CSARVFENSPLHF.

The J gene is TRBJ2-3, the V gene TRBV7-8, with D tentatively TRBD1 (6 bases). This CDR3 is 12 amino acids long. Germline V gene sequence: CDR1 SGHVS, CDR2 FQNEAQ. The ends were cut back, 5 bases at V and 8 bases at J, with 11 bases in the middle. The DNA of the CDR3 is TGTGCCAGCAGCCCCAGGGGTGGTACGCAGTATTTT. It encodes CASSPRGGTQYF.